Listed below are T cell receptor beta chains from one sample, sequenced in a study of identical twins. TCRdb itself ran the 5' RACE reads through MiXCR, one entry per CDR3 protein. The table has 410,000 or so distinct CDR3 sequences, approximately 17% seen once; the top ten hold 10% to 15%. Sequenced input: naive T cells sorted from blood. These TCRs come from a man between 50 and 59 years old in good health. Each CDR3 is given with its conserved first and last residue. Clone size is not always given. Where it is, it says once, few, many or a class for expanded clones.

size | J | length | V | CDR3
many | TRBJ2-7 | 15 | TRBV7-2 | CASSLGASGGYEQYF
few | TRBJ2-7 | 12 | TRBV29-1 | CSTATGSNEQYF
few | TRBJ2-5 | 13 | TRBV10-3 | CAISATGQETQYF
. | TRBJ2-1 | 19 | TRBV11-2 | CASSSSWVIRRGGPAPQFF
. | TRBJ1-1 | 14 | TRBV5-5 | CASSLGTSLGEAFF
. | TRBJ1-5 | 15 | TRBV20-1 | CSAEGTQTGHQPQHF
many | TRBJ1-3 | 16 | TRBV12-3/TRBV12-4 | CASSLAGELSGNTIYF
many | TRBJ1-1 | 12 | TRBV7-9 | CASSPARDVAFF
many | TRBJ2-2 | 16 | TRBV18 | CASSPRGLFNTGELFF
many | TRBJ2-4 | 14 | TRBV5-1 | CASSLAVAKNIQYF
few | TRBJ2-6 | 18 | TRBV9 | CASSVGGALSGGANVLTF
many | TRBJ2-2 | 13 | TRBV20-1 | CSARVSGIGELFF
. | TRBJ1-1 | 14 | TRBV3-1 | CASSLGGQNTGAFF
many | TRBJ2-7 | 13 | TRBV11-2 | CASKLAGDYEQYF
. | TRBJ2-5 | 19 | TRBV25-1 | CASSDLKRRQGASEETQYF
. | TRBJ2-2 | 17 | TRBV4-1 | CASSQDKRRGNTGELFF
. | TRBJ2-1 | 12 | TRBV18 | CASSPVPYEQFF
. | TRBJ2-1 | 15 | TRBV18 | CASSPGHRSYNEQFF
many | TRBJ2-3 | 15 | TRBV29-1 | CSVEEGQGVPDTQYF
. | TRBJ2-1 | 12 | TRBV28 | CASSKDRGGGFF
. | TRBJ1-5 | 15 | TRBV5-1 | CASSLGGTGNHPQHF
many | TRBJ2-1 | 16 | TRBV6-2/TRBV6-3 | CASSPELAGGGNEQFF
few | TRBJ2-1 | 16 | TRBV12-3/TRBV12-4 | CASSEAGTGEYNEQFF
. | TRBJ1-6 | 15 | TRBV28 | CASSSGGHSNSPLHF
many | TRBJ2-7 | 15 | TRBV9 | CASSVGQGSTYEQYF
many | TRBJ1-5 | 13 | TRBV6-1 | CASSKQGDQPQHF
many | TRBJ2-7 | 14 | TRBV6-1 | CASSPFAGSDEQYF
. | TRBJ2-7 | 17 | TRBV28 | CASSLLLAGGSSYEQYF
many | TRBJ2-3 | 14 | TRBV18 | CASSPPASTDTQYF
few | TRBJ2-7 | 16 | TRBV6-1 | CASSTGVGTSSYEQYF
. | TRBJ2-3 | 15 | TRBV7-8 | CASNLAGGGTDTQYF
many | TRBJ1-6 | 15 | TRBV9 | CASSVWSSYNSPLHF
many | TRBJ2-3 | 14 | TRBV18 | CASSPTSGGDTQYF
many | TRBJ2-3 | 15 | TRBV5-1 | CASSVSGGRTDTQYF
. | TRBJ2-2 | 17 | TRBV6-2/TRBV6-3 | CASSYVLRTIDTGELFF
few | TRBJ1-1 | 12 | TRBV6-6 | CASRPRDTEAFF
. | TRBJ2-6 | 12 | TRBV5-1 | CASSSAANVLTF
many | TRBJ2-3 | 19 | TRBV5-1 | CASSPRTFTSGAGKDTQYF
. | TRBJ2-7 | 13 | TRBV7-2 | CATRRTQDYEQYF
few | TRBJ2-5 | 15 | TRBV20-1 | CSASRTSGFGETQYF
. | TRBJ2-3 | 12 | TRBV7-2 | CASSLNLDAQYF
. | TRBJ1-2 | 17 | TRBV18 | CASSPVPTKIPNYGYTF
many | TRBJ2-2 | 15 | TRBV12-3/TRBV12-4 | CASSLQGLNTGELFF
few | TRBJ2-3 | 15 | TRBV5-1 | CASSLGSSGTDTQYF
many | TRBJ2-1 | 14 | TRBV2 | CASTSGPQGNEQFF
. | TRBJ2-2 | 15 | TRBV30 | CAWARLAGNTGELFF
many | TRBJ2-1 | 15 | TRBV6-5 | CASSSRDRMYNEQFF